One T cell receptor (beta chain) is described in this entry. The CDR3 length is 13 residues. Trimming took 6 bases from V and 3 from J; bases not matched to a gene: 0. The germline V gene encodes CDR1 LNHDA and CDR2 SQIVND (reference sequence). The data were taken from a study of blood T cell repertoires in COVID-19. About the research overall: The United States, Italy and Spain provided the acute and convalescent COVID-19 samples. T cells, B-cell-depleted T cells, or PBMCs provided the cDNA or gDNA that served as material.

Source study methods: Reference gene primer amplification in the assay estimated nucleated cell counts. The protocol was immunoSEQ multiplex PCR, while the TCRdb copy is restricted to in-frame clones and leaves out a portion. The DNA gave D and trimming, while V, J and clone size come from that table. This table has around 80,000 clones, around 80% appearing once. The chain has TRBV19 and TRBJ2-1; TRBD1 matches at 9 bases. Material: peripheral blood. This receptor was taken from a man aged 80 or over with acute or convalescent COVID-19. CDR3 in amino acids: CASRGQGYNEQFF. Here the CDR3 DNA reads TGTGCCAGTAGGGGACAGGGCTACAATGAGCAGTTCTTC.